Each of the 3 T cell receptor beta chains below was sequenced from the same sample in a study of cytomegalovirus exposure and HLA in healthy donors. Primers included in the PCR were 60 Vbeta and 13 Jbeta primers. Libraries were prepared by immunoSEQ multiplex PCR; TCRdb keeps only in-frame clonotypes and omits some of them. The repertoire includes approximately 160,000 clones, approximately 71% of them detected once, and roughly 1.4% sits in the top ten. The source material was PBMCs. The receptor set was obtained from a middle-aged man in good health and CMV-seronegative.

This chain connects TRBV7-3 to TRBJ2-1; 8 bases align to TRBD1. Trimming at V came to 5 bases and at J to 0 bases, leaving 3 bases not matched to a gene. The germline V gene encodes CDR1 SGHTA and CDR2 FQGTGA. The CDR3 runs to 15 residues. This CDR3 is CASSATGGSYNEQFF. The DNA of the CDR3 is TGTGCCAGCAGCGCCACAGGGGGCTCCTACAATGAGCAGTTCTTC.

This chain joins TRBV27 and TRBJ2-7, with 11 bases matching TRBD2. Trimming cost V 2 bases and J 6 bases; bases outside gene matches: 3. Germline V gene lookup returns CDR1 MNHEY and CDR2 SMNVEV (reference sequence). This CDR3 spans 14 amino acids. CDR3: CASSLLAGGGEQYF. DNA of the CDR3: TGTGCCAGCAGTTTACTAGCGGGGGGCGGCGAGCAGTACTTC.

This clone was observed a few times. The chain recombines TRBV7-2 with TRBJ1-2; tentative D call: TRBD1 (5 bases). Trimming shortened V by 3 bases and J by 1 base, and 9 bases separated the two germline ends. Germline loops: CDR1 SGHTA, CDR2 FQGNSA. CDR3 length: 14 amino acids. In DNA form, the CDR3 reads TGTGCCAGCAGCTTTTCCAGGGATAACTATGGCTACACCTTC. This sequence encodes CASSFSRDNYGYTF.